This T cell receptor (beta chain) was retrieved from a study of blood T cell repertoires in COVID-19. At the level of the study: There were acute and convalescent COVID-19 samples, and they came from the United States, Italy and Spain. Sources were T cells, B-cell-depleted T cells, or PBMCs; the material itself was cDNA or gDNA.

Repertoires were generated with immunoSEQ multiplex PCR, while TCRdb's copy carries only in-frame clones and drops some. Found here are about 140,000 clones, 80% to 90% of them singletons; the top ten hold 10% to 13%. V trimming: 3 bases; J trimming: 5 bases; junction bases outside the gene matches: 13. This CDR3 is 16 amino acids long. Germline-derived CDR1 and CDR2 are SGHRS and YFSETQ. The chain has TRBV5-1 and TRBJ2-5; TRBD1 matches at 7 bases. Material for sequencing was peripheral blood. The clonotype was recovered from a man aged 60 to 75 with active or convalescent COVID-19. Here the CDR3 reads CASSSTGQWTGETQYF. The CDR3 nucleotides are TGCGCCAGCAGCTCCACGGGACAGTGGACGGGGGAGACCCAGTACTTC.